Shown below are 6 T cell receptor beta chains from a single sample sequenced in a study of regulatory T cells in long-lasting Graves disease. Time point given: persistent/refractory GD, antithyroid drugs over 5 years with positive TRAb. From PBMCs, RNA was extracted and then used to make the TCR library. CDR3 regions were amplified by Arm-PCR using iRepertoire HTBI primers to build TCR beta libraries. TCRdb processed the multiplex PCR reads anew with MiXCR; each CDR3 protein has one entry. The data contain a few hundred thousand distinct CDR3 sequences, 20% to 25% of them seen just once; the ten biggest clones take up about an eighth. This specimen was peripheral blood mononuclear cells (PBMCs), taken when the disease was refractory, from a patient treated with antithyroid drugs. All receptors derive from a female donor with Graves disease.

This chain uses TRBV20-1 with TRBJ1-2; 9 nucleotides match TRBD1. V shed 3 bases, J shed 8 bases, and the junction held 16 bases outside the gene matches. The CDR3 sequence is 16 residues long. Germline lookup yields CDR1 DFQATT and CDR2 SNEGSKA (reference sequence). DNA for the CDR3: TGCAGTGCTAGGGATCGAAACAGGGGGCCGAGCAGGGGCTACACCTTC. Protein sequence: CSARDRNRGPSRGYTF.

The V gene is TRBV5-1, the J gene TRBJ1-2, with 8 bases aligning to TRBD1. This CDR3 is 15 amino acids long. From germline, CDR1 is SGHRS and CDR2 YFSETQ. Germline trimming cut 4 bases from V and 5 bases from J; bases unmatched to any gene: 10. CDR3: CASSTTGGGGYGYTF. CDR3 coding DNA: TGCGCCAGCAGCACTACAGGGGGTGGAGGATATGGCTACACCTTC.

This clonotype was counted between two and nine times. The chain uses TRBV6-5 and TRBJ2-4, with D possibly matching TRBD1 (5 bases). CDR1 and CDR2 from the germline V gene are MNHEY and SVGAGI. Trimming cost V 2 bases and J 0 bases, with 11 bases left between them. This CDR3 comprises 16 residues. The CDR3 region has the DNA TGTGCCAGCAGTTACAATTACAGGCTAGCCAAAAACATTCAGTACTTC. Translating gives CASSYNYRLAKNIQYF.

This rearrangement joins TRBV12-3 or TRBV12-4 to TRBJ1-3, with D possibly matching TRBD1 (5 bases). Trimming left V 3 bases short and J 2 bases short, with 8 bases between. This CDR3 spans 14 amino acids. The CDR3 DNA sequence: TGTGCCAGCAGTTTTCGGGGCCCTGGAAACACCATATATTTT. The encoded protein is CASSFRGPGNTIYF.

As regards this clonotype: This may come from a read error, since a much larger clone is one base off. The chain combines TRBV2 with TRBJ2-2, with D hard to call. The CDR3 loop spans 13 amino acids. In germline, CDR1 is SNHLY, CDR2 FYNNEI. The CDR3, as DNA: TGTGCCAGCAGTGAATCGAACGCCGGGGAGCTGTTTTTT. Protein product: CASSESNAGELFF.

This clonotype has ten or more counts. V gene TRBV27 combines with J gene TRBJ1-2, with D maybe TRBD1 (6 bases). Trimming removed 7 bases from V and 4 bases from J, with 19 bases in between. This CDR3 spans 15 amino acids. CDR1 MNHEY and CDR2 SMNVEV come from the germline V gene (reference sequence). CDR3 in DNA: TGTGCCAGCACTCCCGTGGTAGGGGGGACCTATGGCTACACCTTC. Translated, it gives CASTPVVGGTYGYTF.